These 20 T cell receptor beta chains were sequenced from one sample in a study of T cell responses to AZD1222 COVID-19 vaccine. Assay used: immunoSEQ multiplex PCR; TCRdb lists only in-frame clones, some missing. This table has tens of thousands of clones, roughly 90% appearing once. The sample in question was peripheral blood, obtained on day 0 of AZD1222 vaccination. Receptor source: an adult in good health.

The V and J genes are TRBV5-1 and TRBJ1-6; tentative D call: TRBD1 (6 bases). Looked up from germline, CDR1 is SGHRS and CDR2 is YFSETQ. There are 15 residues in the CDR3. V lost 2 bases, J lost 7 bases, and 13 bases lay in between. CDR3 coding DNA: TGCGCCAGCAGCTTTATGACAGGAGGAAATTCACCCCTCCACTTT. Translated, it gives CASSFMTGGNSPLHF.

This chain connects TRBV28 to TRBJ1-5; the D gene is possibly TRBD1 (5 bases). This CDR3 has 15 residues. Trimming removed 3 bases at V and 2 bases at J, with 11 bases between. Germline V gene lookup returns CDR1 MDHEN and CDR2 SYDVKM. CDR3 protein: CASSFGQGGNQPQHF. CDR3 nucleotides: TGTGCCAGCAGTTTTGGCCAGGGAGGCAATCAGCCCCAGCATTTT. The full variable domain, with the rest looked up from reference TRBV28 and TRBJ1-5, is DVKVTQSSRYLVKRTGEKVFLECVQDMDHENMFWYRQDPGLGLRLIYFSYDVKMKEKGDIPEGYSVSREKKERFSLILESASTNQTSMYLCASSFGQGGNQPQHFGDGTRLSIL.

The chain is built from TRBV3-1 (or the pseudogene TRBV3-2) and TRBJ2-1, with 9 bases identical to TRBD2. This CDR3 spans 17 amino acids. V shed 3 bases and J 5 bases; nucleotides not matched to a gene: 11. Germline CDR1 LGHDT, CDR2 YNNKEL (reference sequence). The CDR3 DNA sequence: TGTGCCAGCAGCCATTATAGCGGGGGCCCCCTCGACAATGAGCAGTTCTTC. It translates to CASSHYSGGPLDNEQFF.

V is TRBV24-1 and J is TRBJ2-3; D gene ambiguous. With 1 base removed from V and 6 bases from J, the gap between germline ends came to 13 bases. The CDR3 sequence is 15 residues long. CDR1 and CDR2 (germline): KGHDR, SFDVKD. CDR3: CATSDFGPISDTQYF. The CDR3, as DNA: TGTGCCACCAGTGATTTTGGACCCATCTCGGATACGCAGTATTTT.

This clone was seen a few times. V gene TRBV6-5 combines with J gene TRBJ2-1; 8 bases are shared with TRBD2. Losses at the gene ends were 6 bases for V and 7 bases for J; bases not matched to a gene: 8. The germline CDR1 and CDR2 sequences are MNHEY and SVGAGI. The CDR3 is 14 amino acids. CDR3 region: CASRAGTRGNEQFF. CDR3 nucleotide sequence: TGTGCCAGCAGAGCCGGGACTAGGGGAAATGAGCAGTTCTTC.

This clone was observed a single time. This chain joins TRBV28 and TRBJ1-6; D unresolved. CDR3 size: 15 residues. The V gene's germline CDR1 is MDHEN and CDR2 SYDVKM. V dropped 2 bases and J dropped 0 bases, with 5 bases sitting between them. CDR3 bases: TGTGCCAGCAGTTTAATTGGCTCCTATAATTCACCCCTCCACTTT. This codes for CASSLIGSYNSPLHF.

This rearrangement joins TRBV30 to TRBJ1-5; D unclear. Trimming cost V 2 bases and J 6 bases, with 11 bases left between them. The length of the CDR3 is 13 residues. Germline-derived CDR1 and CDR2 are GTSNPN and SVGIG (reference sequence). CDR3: CAWSFPRTQPQHF. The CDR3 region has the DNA TGTGCCTGGAGTTTCCCCAGGACTCAGCCCCAGCATTTT.

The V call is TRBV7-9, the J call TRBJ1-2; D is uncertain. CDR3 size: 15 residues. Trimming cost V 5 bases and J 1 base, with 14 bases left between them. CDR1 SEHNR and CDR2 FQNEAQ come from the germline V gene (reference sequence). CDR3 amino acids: CASSPPVKFNYGYTF. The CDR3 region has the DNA TGTGCCAGCAGCCCCCCGGTTAAGTTTAACTATGGCTACACCTTC.

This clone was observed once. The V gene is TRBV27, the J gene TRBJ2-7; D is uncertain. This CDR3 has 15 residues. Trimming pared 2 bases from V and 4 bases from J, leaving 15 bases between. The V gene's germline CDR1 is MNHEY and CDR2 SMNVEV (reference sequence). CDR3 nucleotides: TGTGCCAGCAGTTTAGGAAACGACATAGGTTACGAGCAGTACTTC. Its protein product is CASSLGNDIGYEQYF.

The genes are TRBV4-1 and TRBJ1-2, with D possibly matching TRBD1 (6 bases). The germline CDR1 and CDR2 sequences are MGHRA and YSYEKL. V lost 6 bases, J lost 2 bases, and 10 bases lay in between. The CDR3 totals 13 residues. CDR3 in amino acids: CASSSTGNYGYTF. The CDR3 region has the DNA TGCGCCAGCAGTTCGACAGGAAACTATGGCTACACCTTC.

CDR3 sequence (DNA): TGTGCCTGGGAGGAGGGGGCTGGAAACACCATATATTTT. The encoded protein is CAWEEGAGNTIYF. V gene TRBV30 combines with J gene TRBJ1-3, with D possibly TRBD1 on 6 matching bases. V gave up 5 bases and J gave up 2 bases, with 10 bases separating them. There are 13 residues in the CDR3. Per the germline V gene, CDR1 is GTSNPN and CDR2 is SVGIG (reference sequence).

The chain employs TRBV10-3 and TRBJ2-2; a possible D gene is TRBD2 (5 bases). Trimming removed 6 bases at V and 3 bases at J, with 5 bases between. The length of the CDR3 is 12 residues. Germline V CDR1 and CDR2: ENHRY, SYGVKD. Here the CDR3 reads CAIREDTGELFF. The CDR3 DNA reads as TGTGCCATCAGGGAGGACACCGGGGAGCTGTTTTTT.

The CDR3 here is CASSQGQTTNYGYTF. Written as DNA, the CDR3 is TGTGCCAGCAGCCAAGGACAGACAACTAACTATGGCTACACCTTC. The chain has TRBV14 and TRBJ1-2, with a tentative D call TRBD1 (5 bases). Germline lookup yields CDR1 SGHDN and CDR2 FVKESK. The CDR3 runs to 15 residues. Trimming cost V 1 base and J 0 bases, with 9 bases left between them. The whole variable domain, filled in from reference TRBV14 and TRBJ1-2, reads EAGVTQFPSHSVIEKGQTVTLRCDPISGHDNLYWYRRVMGKEIKFLLHFVKESKQDESGMPNNRFLAERTGGTYSTLKVQPAELEDSGVYFCASSQGQTTNYGYTFGSGTRLTVV.

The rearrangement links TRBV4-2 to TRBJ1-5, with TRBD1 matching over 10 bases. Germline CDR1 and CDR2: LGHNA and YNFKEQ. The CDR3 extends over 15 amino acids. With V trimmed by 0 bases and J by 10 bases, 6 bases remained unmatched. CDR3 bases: TGTGCCAGCAGCCAAGACGGGACAGGGGATGACCCCCAGCATTTT. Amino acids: CASSQDGTGDDPQHF.

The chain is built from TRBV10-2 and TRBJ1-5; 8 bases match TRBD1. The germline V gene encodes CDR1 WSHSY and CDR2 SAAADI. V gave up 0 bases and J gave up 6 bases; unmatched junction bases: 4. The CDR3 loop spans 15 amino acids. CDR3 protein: CASSESLQGGQPQHF. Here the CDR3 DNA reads TGCGCCAGCAGTGAGTCCCTACAGGGGGGTCAGCCCCAGCATTTT.

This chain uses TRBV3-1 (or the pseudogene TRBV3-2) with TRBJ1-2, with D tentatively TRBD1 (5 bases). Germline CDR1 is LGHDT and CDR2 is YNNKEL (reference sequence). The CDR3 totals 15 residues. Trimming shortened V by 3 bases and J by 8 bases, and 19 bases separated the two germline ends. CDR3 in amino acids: CASSHPIDSLKGYTF. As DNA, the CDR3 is TGTGCCAGCAGCCATCCCATCGACAGCCTTAAAGGCTACACCTTC.

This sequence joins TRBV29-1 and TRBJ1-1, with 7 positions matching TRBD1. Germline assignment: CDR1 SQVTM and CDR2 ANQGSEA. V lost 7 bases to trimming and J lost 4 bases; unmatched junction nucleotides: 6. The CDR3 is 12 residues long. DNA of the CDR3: TGCAGCGGACAGGGATGGGGCACTGAAGCTTTCTTT. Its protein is CSGQGWGTEAFF.

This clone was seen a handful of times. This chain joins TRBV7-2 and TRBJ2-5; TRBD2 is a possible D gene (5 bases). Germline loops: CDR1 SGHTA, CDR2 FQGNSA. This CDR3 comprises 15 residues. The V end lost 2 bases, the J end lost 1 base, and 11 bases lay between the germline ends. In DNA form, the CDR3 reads TGTGCCAGCAGCTTATCCCGACTACCCCAAGAGACCCAGTACTTC. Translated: CASSLSRLPQETQYF.

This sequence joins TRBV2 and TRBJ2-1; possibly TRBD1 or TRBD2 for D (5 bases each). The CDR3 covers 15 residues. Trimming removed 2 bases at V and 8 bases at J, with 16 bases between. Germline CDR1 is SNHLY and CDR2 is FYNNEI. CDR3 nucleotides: TGTGCCAGCAGTGAATGGGGACCACCTCCGGATGAGCAGTTCTTC. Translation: CASSEWGPPPDEQFF.

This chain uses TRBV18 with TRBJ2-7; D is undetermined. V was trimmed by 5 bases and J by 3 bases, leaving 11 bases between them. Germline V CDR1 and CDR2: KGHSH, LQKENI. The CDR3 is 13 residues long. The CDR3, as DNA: TGTGCCAGCTCATCCGCCTCCTTCTACGAGCAGTACTTC. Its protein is CASSSASFYEQYF. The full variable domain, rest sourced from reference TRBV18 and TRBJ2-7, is NAGVMQNPRHLVRRRGQEARLRCSPMKGHSHVYWYRQLPEEGLKFMVYLQKENIIDESGMPKERFSAEFPKEGPSILRIQQVVRGDSAAYFCASSSASFYEQYFGPGTRLTVT.